The rows below give T cell receptor beta chains drawn from one sample of a study of T cells in Graves' hyperthyroidism and ophthalmopathy. One entry per CDR3 protein results from TCRdb running MiXCR on the multiplex PCR reads. This table holds 500,000 to 750,000 distinct CDR3 sequences, approximately 15% found once. The material sequenced was blood. Every receptor here comes from a woman in her 30s with Graves' hyperthyroidism. Each CDR3 is given with its conserved first and last residue. Each record gives: J gene, clone size, V gene, D gene, CDR3 DNA, CDR3 protein. D genes are given only for firm matches. A clone size is listed for some rows: how often the clone was seen (once, few, many), or a class if it is expanded.

j_gene: TRBJ2-2; abundance: many; v_gene: TRBV11-1; d_gene: TRBD1; CDR3nt: TGTGCCAGCAGCTCGGGACAGACCAACACCGGGGAGCTGTTTTTT; CDR3aa: CASSSGQTNTGELFF
j_gene: TRBJ2-7; abundance: many; v_gene: TRBV18; d_gene: .; CDR3nt: TGTGCCAGCTCACCTTCCTTCAGGGACCACGAGCAGTACTTC; CDR3aa: CASSPSFRDHEQYF
j_gene: TRBJ1-2; abundance: many; v_gene: TRBV7-3; d_gene: .; CDR3nt: TGTGCCAGCAGCTTAACGGCGGTCAGGGAGGAAAATGGCTACACCTTC; CDR3aa: CASSLTAVREENGYTF
j_gene: TRBJ2-7; abundance: many; v_gene: TRBV11-2; d_gene: .; CDR3nt: TGTGCCAGCAGCTTAAACAGACCAAACTACGAGCAGTACTTC; CDR3aa: CASSLNRPNYEQYF
j_gene: TRBJ2-1; abundance: few; v_gene: TRBV6-2/TRBV6-3; d_gene: .; CDR3nt: TGTGCCAGCAGTACTCAGAGCAGGATCGTCCATGAGCAGTTCTTC; CDR3aa: CASSTQSRIVHEQFF
j_gene: TRBJ2-7; abundance: many; v_gene: TRBV28; d_gene: .; CDR3nt: TGTGCCAGCAGGACCCCCCGGGGCAGGCCCAACGAGCAGTACTTC; CDR3aa: CASRTPRGRPNEQYF
j_gene: TRBJ2-1; abundance: many; v_gene: TRBV5-1; d_gene: .; CDR3nt: TGCGCCAGCAGCTTGGTAGTTAAGGATGAGCAGTTCTTC; CDR3aa: CASSLVVKDEQFF
j_gene: TRBJ2-3; abundance: many; v_gene: TRBV7-3; d_gene: .; CDR3nt: TGTGCCAGCAGCTTAAGTCCGAGGACAGATACGCAGTATTTT; CDR3aa: CASSLSPRTDTQYF
j_gene: TRBJ2-7; abundance: many; v_gene: TRBV6-1; d_gene: TRBD2; CDR3nt: TGTGCCAGCAGTGGAGTCGGGAGGGACGAGCAGTACTTC; CDR3aa: CASSGVGRDEQYF
j_gene: TRBJ2-3; abundance: few; v_gene: TRBV7-2; d_gene: TRBD2; CDR3nt: TGTGCCAGCAGTACGGGACTAGCGGGAGTAGGAGATACGCAGTATTTT; CDR3aa: CASSTGLAGVGDTQYF
j_gene: TRBJ2-1; abundance: many; v_gene: TRBV11-2; d_gene: TRBD2; CDR3nt: TGTGCCAGCAGCTCAAGATCAGCGGGAGGATACAATGAGCAGTTCTTC; CDR3aa: CASSSRSAGGYNEQFF
j_gene: TRBJ2-7; abundance: .; v_gene: TRBV5-5; d_gene: .; CDR3nt: TGTGCCAGCAGCTTGGGCTGGAGCGCAGGGTATACCTACGAGCAGTACTTC; CDR3aa: CASSLGWSAGYTYEQYF
j_gene: TRBJ2-3; abundance: many; v_gene: TRBV27; d_gene: TRBD2; CDR3nt: TGTGCCAGCAGTTTGAGACTAGCGGGAGGGGCAGATACGCAGTATTTT; CDR3aa: CASSLRLAGGADTQYF
j_gene: TRBJ1-2; abundance: many; v_gene: TRBV9; d_gene: TRBD1; CDR3nt: TGTGCCAGCAGCGCTACGGGACAGACTAACTATGGCTACACCTTC; CDR3aa: CASSATGQTNYGYTF
j_gene: TRBJ2-1; abundance: .; v_gene: TRBV7-3; d_gene: TRBD2; CDR3nt: TGTGCCAGCAGCTTATTTGGGACTAGCGGGAGGGCCGAGATTGAGCAGTTCTTC; CDR3aa: CASSLFGTSGRAEIEQFF
j_gene: TRBJ2-3; abundance: few; v_gene: TRBV28; d_gene: .; CDR3nt: TGTGCCAGCAGTCCCTGGACACAGGGTGGAACAGATACGCAGTATTTT; CDR3aa: CASSPWTQGGTDTQYF
j_gene: TRBJ2-7; abundance: .; v_gene: TRBV4-1; d_gene: .; CDR3nt: TGCGCCAGCAGCCAGAGTTCGGCCCCGGCCTACGAGCAGTACTTC; CDR3aa: CASSQSSAPAYEQYF
j_gene: TRBJ2-5; abundance: .; v_gene: TRBV7-9; d_gene: .; CDR3nt: TGTGCCAGCAGCGCGCGTCTAGCCGAGACCCAGTACTTC; CDR3aa: CASSARLAETQYF
j_gene: TRBJ2-2; abundance: .; v_gene: TRBV12-3/TRBV12-4; d_gene: .; CDR3nt: TGTGCCAGCAGTTTATACGCACCTACGAACACCGGGGAGCTGTTTTTT; CDR3aa: CASSLYAPTNTGELFF
j_gene: TRBJ2-7; abundance: many; v_gene: TRBV11-1; d_gene: .; CDR3nt: TGTGCCAGCAGCTTAGCGCCGAATACCTACGAGCAGTACTTC; CDR3aa: CASSLAPNTYEQYF
j_gene: TRBJ1-4; abundance: .; v_gene: TRBV4-1; d_gene: TRBD1; CDR3nt: TGCGCCAGCAGCGCAGACGCTACAGGGGTTGGTGCAAAACTGTTTTTT; CDR3aa: CASSADATGVGAKLFF
j_gene: TRBJ2-7; abundance: once; v_gene: TRBV27; d_gene: .; CDR3nt: TGTGCCAGCAGTTCAACCTCTGTCGAGCAGTACTTC; CDR3aa: CASSSTSVEQYF
j_gene: TRBJ2-7; abundance: few; v_gene: TRBV3-2; d_gene: .; CDR3nt: TGTGCCAGCAGCCCCTGGGTATTCGGACTAGCGGGAGTCTACGAGCAGTACTTC; CDR3aa: CASSPWVFGLAGVYEQYF
j_gene: TRBJ2-7; abundance: few; v_gene: TRBV20-1; d_gene: TRBD2; CDR3nt: TGCAGTGCATTCCCCACCGACGGGACTAGCGGGAGGGCGGGGATCTACGAGCAGTACTTC; CDR3aa: CSAFPTDGTSGRAGIYEQYF
j_gene: TRBJ1-6; abundance: many; v_gene: TRBV20-1; d_gene: .; CDR3nt: TGCAGTGCTGAAGACAGAAGCTCCTATAATTCACCCCTCCACTTT; CDR3aa: CSAEDRSSYNSPLHF
j_gene: TRBJ2-7; abundance: many; v_gene: TRBV6-2/TRBV6-3; d_gene: .; CDR3nt: TGTGCCAGCAGTTACGGGGCGGAAAAACCTACCTACGAGCAGTACTTC; CDR3aa: CASSYGAEKPTYEQYF
j_gene: TRBJ2-2; abundance: many; v_gene: TRBV5-6; d_gene: .; CDR3nt: TGTGCCAGCAGCTTAATAACCGGGGAGCTGTTTTTT; CDR3aa: CASSLITGELFF
j_gene: TRBJ1-2; abundance: many; v_gene: TRBV6-1; d_gene: .; CDR3nt: TGTGCCAGCAGTGCCCGGGAGGTTGGCTATGGCTACACCTTC; CDR3aa: CASSAREVGYGYTF
j_gene: TRBJ1-1; abundance: few; v_gene: TRBV7-9; d_gene: TRBD1; CDR3nt: TGTGCCAGCAGCTCTACAGGGGGCCCGAACACTGAAGCTTTCTTT; CDR3aa: CASSSTGGPNTEAFF
j_gene: TRBJ1-5; abundance: few; v_gene: TRBV6-1; d_gene: .; CDR3nt: TGTGCCAGCAGTGCAAGTTCGGGGGGGACTAATCAGCCCCAGCATTTT; CDR3aa: CASSASSGGTNQPQHF
j_gene: TRBJ2-4; abundance: few; v_gene: TRBV20-1; d_gene: .; CDR3nt: TGCAGTGCTACAGACCCATCCCTAGCCAAAAACATTCAGTACTTC; CDR3aa: CSATDPSLAKNIQYF
j_gene: TRBJ2-7; abundance: many; v_gene: TRBV12-3/TRBV12-4; d_gene: .; CDR3nt: TGTGCCAGCAGAATCTCTACCGCTCGAGGAGAGCAGTACTTC; CDR3aa: CASRISTARGEQYF
j_gene: TRBJ2-7; abundance: many; v_gene: TRBV7-3; d_gene: TRBD2; CDR3nt: TGTGCCAGCAGCTTAGCTAGCGGCGACTACGAGCAGTACTTC; CDR3aa: CASSLASGDYEQYF
j_gene: TRBJ2-3; abundance: .; v_gene: TRBV20-1; d_gene: TRBD1; CDR3nt: TGCAGTGCCACCCCTGGGACAGGACCAAGTACGCAGTATTTT; CDR3aa: CSATPGTGPSTQYF
j_gene: TRBJ2-7; abundance: .; v_gene: TRBV6-1; d_gene: .; CDR3nt: TGTGCCAGCAGTGACCCACCGGACTACCACTACGAGCAGTACTTC; CDR3aa: CASSDPPDYHYEQYF
j_gene: TRBJ2-3; abundance: .; v_gene: TRBV24-1; d_gene: .; CDR3nt: TGTGCCACCAGTGATTCCCAGGGTCCCTCTAGCACAGATACGCAGTATTTT; CDR3aa: CATSDSQGPSSTDTQYF
j_gene: TRBJ1-1; abundance: many; v_gene: TRBV6-1; d_gene: .; CDR3nt: TGTGCCAGCAGTTCCTGGAAAGGTATGAACACTGAAGCTTTCTTT; CDR3aa: CASSSWKGMNTEAFF
j_gene: TRBJ1-6; abundance: few; v_gene: TRBV3-1; d_gene: TRBD1; CDR3nt: TGTGCCAGCACCCTCCCCGGGACAGGGGGCGTTTTTGGTTCACCCCTCCACTTT; CDR3aa: CASTLPGTGGVFGSPLHF
j_gene: TRBJ2-5; abundance: many; v_gene: TRBV24-1; d_gene: TRBD1; CDR3nt: TGTGCCACCAGTGAGCCCGACAGGGGGCAGGAGACCCAGTACTTC; CDR3aa: CATSEPDRGQETQYF
j_gene: TRBJ1-1; abundance: many; v_gene: TRBV4-1; d_gene: .; CDR3nt: TGCGCCAGCAACCCGCCGGGAATGAACACTGAAGCTTTCTTT; CDR3aa: CASNPPGMNTEAFF
j_gene: TRBJ2-1; abundance: .; v_gene: TRBV7-9; d_gene: TRBD2; CDR3nt: TGTGCCAGCAGACCCCCTAGCGGGAGGGATAACAATGAGCAGTTCTTC; CDR3aa: CASRPPSGRDNNEQFF
j_gene: TRBJ2-1; abundance: many; v_gene: TRBV7-9; d_gene: .; CDR3nt: TGTGCCAGCAGCTTAGTTAAAATTGCTCGCGCGAATACAAACGAGCAGTTCTTC; CDR3aa: CASSLVKIARANTNEQFF
j_gene: TRBJ2-5; abundance: many; v_gene: TRBV18; d_gene: TRBD1; CDR3nt: TGTGCCAGCTCACATGGACAGGCTCAAGAGACCCAGTACTTC; CDR3aa: CASSHGQAQETQYF
j_gene: TRBJ2-7; abundance: many; v_gene: TRBV20-1; d_gene: TRBD2; CDR3nt: TGCAGTGCTAGGGAGGCAACTAGCGGGATTGTTGGAGACGAGCAGTACTTC; CDR3aa: CSAREATSGIVGDEQYF
j_gene: TRBJ2-2; abundance: few; v_gene: TRBV3-1; d_gene: TRBD2; CDR3nt: TGTGCCAGCAGCCCTAGTTCCGGGAGGGCACCCACCGGGGAGCTGTTTTTT; CDR3aa: CASSPSSGRAPTGELFF
j_gene: TRBJ2-7; abundance: many; v_gene: TRBV9; d_gene: .; CDR3nt: TGTGCCAGCAGCGTAGAAGGCAGGGCCGACGAGCAGTACTTC; CDR3aa: CASSVEGRADEQYF
j_gene: TRBJ1-5; abundance: many; v_gene: TRBV3-1; d_gene: TRBD1; CDR3nt: TGTGCCAGCAGCCAGACAGGGACTAGCAATCAGCCCCAGCATTTT; CDR3aa: CASSQTGTSNQPQHF
j_gene: TRBJ2-7; abundance: .; v_gene: TRBV20-1; d_gene: .; CDR3nt: TGCAGTGCTAGAGTTGGAGGATCGGGGCCCTACGAGCAGTACTTC; CDR3aa: CSARVGGSGPYEQYF
j_gene: TRBJ2-7; abundance: once; v_gene: TRBV7-9; d_gene: TRBD1; CDR3nt: TGTACCAGCAGCTTAACGCAGGGGGCCTACGAGCAGTACTTC; CDR3aa: CTSSLTQGAYEQYF
j_gene: TRBJ2-3; abundance: few; v_gene: TRBV6-1; d_gene: TRBD1; CDR3nt: TGTGCCAGCAGGGAACGCAGGGGGAGCACAGATACGCAGTATTTT; CDR3aa: CASRERRGSTDTQYF
j_gene: TRBJ2-7; abundance: many; v_gene: TRBV6-1; d_gene: TRBD2; CDR3nt: TGTGCCAGCAGTGAATCGACTAGCGGGAACTACGAGCAGTACTTC; CDR3aa: CASSESTSGNYEQYF
j_gene: TRBJ1-1; abundance: few; v_gene: TRBV3-1; d_gene: .; CDR3nt: TGTGCCAGCAGCAGGGGTTTGTGGAACACTGAAGCTTTCTTT; CDR3aa: CASSRGLWNTEAFF
j_gene: TRBJ1-2; abundance: many; v_gene: TRBV7-2; d_gene: .; CDR3nt: TGTGCCAGCAGCTTTGAGCACTATGGCTACACCTTC; CDR3aa: CASSFEHYGYTF
j_gene: TRBJ2-1; abundance: .; v_gene: TRBV20-1; d_gene: TRBD2; CDR3nt: TGCAGTGCTAGAAACGAACTAGCGGGGTTCTCTGGGAATGAGCAGTTCTTC; CDR3aa: CSARNELAGFSGNEQFF
j_gene: TRBJ2-2; abundance: many; v_gene: TRBV5-1; d_gene: .; CDR3nt: TGCGCCAGCAGCTTTAAGGGTCGAGTGGACGGGGAGCTGTTTTTT; CDR3aa: CASSFKGRVDGELFF